Presented here are 21 T cell receptor beta chains from one specimen sequenced in a study of control samples from healthy donors and cancer patients (dated by TCRdb to about 2020). The library relied on the immunoSEQ multiplex PCR assay. TCRdb took over this immuneACCESS table, retaining in-frame rearrangements with V and J assigned. Such tables are incomplete; in checked studies, under half of the missing clones stem from an unresolved V gene, and the remainder is unexplained. The sample includes about 140,000 clones, with around nine tenths observed a single time. The ten most abundant clones make up more than 1.5% of the sample. Sequencing used blood. The receptors were gathered from a man aged 18 to 30 in good health.

This chain uses TRBV21-1 with TRBJ1-6. TRBV21-1 is flagged as a pseudogene. The CDR3 contains 14 residues. The CDR3 is CASCPRGVSSPLHF. CDR3 bases: TGTGCCAGCTGCCCTAGGGGGGTTAGTTCACCCCTCCACTTT.

V gene TRBV27 combines with J gene TRBJ2-7, with 9 bases aligning to TRBD1. Germline V gene data show CDR1 as MNHEY and CDR2 as SMNVEV (reference sequence). The CDR3 runs to 13 residues. V lost 5 bases and J lost 13; bases outside the gene matches: 12. The CDR3 DNA is TGTGCCAGCAGTACAGGGGGCGCTCCCCACAGATACTTC. Translation gives CASSTGGAPHRYF.

The V and J genes are TRBV5-6 and TRBJ2-4; perhaps TRBD2 as D (5 bases). Germline V CDR1 and CDR2: SGHDT, YYEEEE. The V end lost 2 bases, the J end lost 3 bases, and 15 bases lay between the germline ends. This CDR3 region has 16 residues. The CDR3: CASSFVEGTGKNIQYF. DNA for the CDR3: TGTGCCAGCAGCTTTGTCGAGGGCACGGGCAAAAACATTCAGTACTTC.

The chain combines TRBV7-8 with TRBJ2-2; 11 bases fit TRBD1. V trimming: 2 bases; J trimming: 4 bases; junction bases outside the gene matches: 3. Germline assignment: CDR1 SGHVS and CDR2 FQNEAQ. CDR3 length equals 16 residues. Written as DNA, the CDR3 is TGTGCCAGCAGCTTAAAGGGACAGGGGGGCACCGGGGAGCTGTTTTTT. This encodes CASSLKGQGGTGELFF. Full variable domain (missing parts from reference TRBV7-8 and TRBJ2-2): GAGVSQSPRYKVAKRGQDVALRCDPISGHVSLFWYQQALGQGPEFLTYFQNEAQLDKSGLPSDRFFAERPEGSVSTLKIQRTQQEDSAVYLCASSLKGQGGTGELFFGEGSRLTVL.

In its sample, this clone was seen a few times. The genes are TRBV2 and TRBJ1-1, with D perhaps TRBD1 (5 bases). The CDR3 covers 15 residues. V lost 3 bases and J lost 1, with 12 bases in between. Germline V CDR1 and CDR2: SNHLY, FYNNEI. CDR3 in DNA: TGTGCCAGCAGTGATCAGGGATTGTCGAACACTGAAGCTTTCTTT. Encoded protein: CASSDQGLSNTEAFF.

This chain connects TRBV9 to TRBJ1-5; no reliable D call. Germline V gives CDR1 SGDLS, CDR2 YYNGEE. Trimming took 3 bases from V and 6 from J, leaving 10 bases between them. This CDR3 is 13 amino acids long. CDR3 in amino acids: CASSAQPSQPQHF. The CDR3 region has the DNA TGTGCCAGCAGCGCGCAGCCTAGTCAGCCCCAGCATTTT. Full variable domain (missing parts from reference TRBV9 and TRBJ1-5): DSGVTQTPKHLITATGQRVTLRCSPRSGDLSVYWYQQSLDQGLQFLIQYYNGEERAKGNILERFSAQQFPDLHSELNLSSLELGDSALYFCASSAQPSQPQHFGDGTRLSIL.

The chain employs TRBV10-1 and TRBJ2-1; TRBD1 matches at 8 bases. This CDR3 spans 14 amino acids. Trimming removed 8 bases from V and 4 bases from J; junction bases left unmatched: 7. The germline V gene has CDR1 WNHNN and CDR2 SYGVQD (reference sequence). DNA of the CDR3: TGCGCCAGCGTAGGACAGGGCAAATACAATGAGCAGTTCTTC. Translating it yields CASVGQGKYNEQFF.

The J gene is TRBJ1-1, the V gene TRBV19; maybe TRBD1 (6 bases). Trimming shortened V by 5 bases and J by 4 bases, and 11 bases separated the two germline ends. CDR1 and CDR2 (germline): LNHDA, SQIVND (reference sequence). The CDR3 sequence is 13 residues long. The DNA of the CDR3 is TGTGCCAGTAGTGTTACAGGGCCCACTGAAGCTTTCTTT. It codes for CASSVTGPTEAFF. Combining the CDR3 with reference TRBV19 and TRBJ1-1 gives the whole variable domain DGGITQSPKYLFRKEGQNVTLSCEQNLNHDAMYWYRQDPGQGLRLIYYSQIVNDFQKGDIAEGYSVSREKKESFPLTVTSAQKNPTAFYLCASSVTGPTEAFFGQGTRLTVV.

The rearrangement joins TRBV5-3 to TRBJ1-5; 8 bases align to TRBD1. TRBV5-3 is an ORF, with its function uncertain. The CDR3 sequence is 16 residues long. J lost 3 bases, V lost 4 bases, and 9 bases had no gene match. Here the CDR3 reads CARSTEGQVLNQPQHF. DNA of the CDR3: TGTGCCAGAAGCACCGAGGGACAGGTCCTCAATCAGCCCCAGCATTTT.

This clone was detected only once. V gene TRBV27 combines with J gene TRBJ1-2, with no clear D. The CDR3 runs to 13 residues. The V and J ends lost 2 bases and 3 bases respectively, with 7 bases between them. The germline V gene encodes CDR1 MNHEY and CDR2 SMNVEV (reference sequence). Written as DNA, the CDR3 is TGTGCCAGCAGTTTAAATTGGGACTATGGCTACACCTTC. It yields the protein CASSLNWDYGYTF.

The rearrangement joins TRBV19 to TRBJ2-1; the D gene is possibly TRBD1 (5 bases). Germline V lookup: CDR1 LNHDA, CDR2 SQIVND (reference sequence). V lost 7 bases and J 0 bases, leaving 22 bases between the germline ends. CDR3 size: 18 residues. In DNA form, the CDR3 reads TGTGCCAGTAAGGGCAGGGTCTCCCTTAGGGGCTCCTACAATGAGCAGTTCTTC. Translated: CASKGRVSLRGSYNEQFF. Filled out from reference TRBV19 and TRBJ2-1, the complete variable domain reads DGGITQSPKYLFRKEGQNVTLSCEQNLNHDAMYWYRQDPGQGLRLIYYSQIVNDFQKGDIAEGYSVSREKKESFPLTVTSAQKNPTAFYLCASKGRVSLRGSYNEQFFGPGTRLTVL.

V is TRBV7-9 and J is TRBJ2-3, with D tentatively TRBD2 (5 bases). The V gene lost 4 bases and the J gene lost 8 bases, with 7 bases spanning the gap. Germline lookup yields CDR1 SEHNR and CDR2 FQNEAQ (reference sequence). The CDR3 has 11 amino acids. CDR3 bases: TGTGCCAGCAGCTCCGGGGTTACGCAGTATTTT. Its translation is CASSSGVTQYF. The variable domain in full, completed from reference TRBV7-9 and TRBJ2-3, reads DTGVSQNPRHKITKRGQNVTFRCDPISEHNRLYWYRQTLGQGPEFLTYFQNEAQLEKSRLLSDRFSAERPKGSFSTLEIQRTEQGDSAMYLCASSSGVTQYFGPGTRLTVL.

This clone appeared a single time. This chain links TRBV6-2 or TRBV6-3 with TRBJ2-3; 7 bases fit TRBD2. The germline V gene has CDR1 MNHEY and CDR2 SVGEGT. The CDR3 contains 15 residues. V dropped 4 bases and J dropped 0; count of bases not matched to a gene: 4. The CDR3 reads CASSWYGGSTDTQYF. The CDR3 DNA is TGTGCCAGCAGTTGGTACGGGGGGAGCACAGATACGCAGTATTTT.

The gene calls are TRBV5-1 and TRBJ1-4, with TRBD1 matching over 8 bases. The trim removed 3 bases at V and 7 bases at J, leaving 5 bases unmatched. Germline loops: CDR1 SGHRS, CDR2 YFSETQ. This CDR3 comprises 14 residues. The CDR3 nucleotides are TGCGCCAGCAGCTCAGGGGGCGTAGGTGAAAAACTGTTTTTT. It specifies CASSSGGVGEKLFF.

V is TRBV2 and J is TRBJ2-2, with D possibly matching TRBD1 (6 bases). Germline assignment: CDR1 SNHLY and CDR2 FYNNEI. V was shortened by 7 bases and J by 4 bases, with 13 bases between the two germline ends. CDR3 length: 14 amino acids. The CDR3 bases are TGTGCCAGCAAGGGACAAACATTCACCGGGGAGCTGTTTTTT. Its protein product is CASKGQTFTGELFF.

The chain links TRBV28 to TRBJ2-3, with TRBD1 matching over 9 bases. Per germline, CDR1 MDHEN and CDR2 SYDVKM. V gave up 6 bases and J gave up 7 bases; unmatched junction bases: 17. CDR3 size: 17 residues. The CDR3 sequence: CASSSRGGGQGPHTQYF. CDR3 nucleotides: TGTGCCAGCAGCTCCCGAGGGGGGGGACAGGGTCCGCATACGCAGTATTTT.

The CDR3 DNA follows: TGTGCCAGCAGCTTAAGAGCGGCTCCCCAAATCCCTTCTGAGCAGTACTTC. Amino acids: CASSLRAAPQIPSEQYF. The chain has TRBV7-2 and TRBJ2-7; tentatively, D is TRBD2 (5 bases). Trimming shortened V by 2 bases and J by 7 bases, and 24 bases separated the two germline ends. CDR1 is SGHTA and CDR2 is FQGNSA in the germline V gene. The CDR3 sequence is 17 residues long.

This rearrangement joins TRBV24-1 to TRBJ2-5; possibly TRBD2 for D (6 bases). Trimming pared 4 bases from V and 1 base from J, leaving 12 bases between. This CDR3 region has 15 residues. The germline gives CDR1 KGHDR, CDR2 SFDVKD. In DNA form, the CDR3 reads TGTGCCACCAGTGACCCCCGGGGACTCCAAGAGACCCAGTACTTC. Translating it yields CATSDPRGLQETQYF.

This rearrangement joins TRBV7-2 to TRBJ1-1, with TRBD1 identical over 7 bases. CDR1 is SGHTA and CDR2 is FQGNSA in the germline V gene. This CDR3 is built from 14 residues. V lost 3 bases to trimming and J lost 4 bases; unmatched junction nucleotides: 5. CDR3 sequence reads: CASSFTGAGTEAFF. CDR3 nucleotide sequence: TGTGCCAGCAGCTTCACAGGGGCGGGCACTGAAGCTTTCTTT.

The rearrangement uses TRBV24-1 and TRBJ2-5, with unresolved D. CDR1 is KGHDR, CDR2 SFDVKD, per germline. V was clipped by 4 bases and J by 5 bases, with 16 bases between them. The CDR3 is 15 residues long. Here the CDR3 reads CATSDLEADSETQYF. CDR3 DNA sequence: TGTGCCACCAGTGACCTTGAAGCAGATAGTGAGACCCAGTACTTC.

The CDR3 sequence: CASSETVVGAEAFF. The CDR3 DNA reads as TGTGCCAGCAGTGAAACCGTGGTCGGGGCTGAAGCTTTCTTT. J is TRBJ1-1 and V is TRBV2; D gene uncertain. V dropped 2 bases and J dropped 6 bases, with 13 bases sitting between them. CDR1 is SNHLY, CDR2 FYNNEI, per germline. The CDR3 spans 14 residues.